Included here is one TCR beta chain sequence, with context. The antigen remains undetermined. In germline, CDR1 is SNHLY, CDR2 FYNNEI. The V gene lost 5 bases and the J gene lost 3 bases, with 18 bases spanning the gap. The CDR3 is made up of 16 amino acids. Single viable CD3+CD4+CD8-CD45RO+ cells were sorted as the memory CD4+ T cells. The sample is drawn from a study of memory CD4+ T cells and cytomegalovirus serostatus. The assay was immunoSEQ multiplex PCR, and TCRdb's table has in-frame clones only and misses some. The table records some 26,000 clones, around 75% of them present only once. Study-wide results and limits: Each of roughly 65 CMV-associated TCRbeta sequences occurred in one to five individuals. CMV serostatus prediction reached median AUC roughly 0.95, or 0.91 with US-trained model. The CMV-associated TCR signature appears largely within the CD4+ memory repertoire.

V gene TRBV2 combines with J gene TRBJ2-3, with D perhaps given as TRBD1 or TRBD2 (5 bases each). The sample comprised memory CD4+ T cells from blood. The sequence was obtained from an adult in good health and CMV-seronegative. CDR3 sequence: CASSPWTSGGTDTQYF. CDR3 nucleotide sequence: TGTGCCAGCAGTCCCTGGACCTCTGGGGGAACAGATACGCAGTATTTT.